This note documents a single TCR beta chain sequence. The antigen is not known. This sample is part of a study of Graves' ophthalmopathy and Graves' hyperthyroidism. General observations from the study: This model predicted ophthalmopathy progression (sensitivity approximately 68%, specificity 72.22%).

Hyperthyroidism cases were recent diagnoses of under 2 months' duration in people aged 18 to 65. Amplification of the TCR beta CDR3 regions used RNA transcripts (as template). HTBI primers were used in a first-round RT-PCR, which preceded a second-round multiplex PCR. TCRdb re-derived calls from the multiplex PCR reads in MiXCR, one entry per CDR3 protein. Of 500,000 to 600,000 distinct CDR3 sequences in the sample, 35% to 40% were seen once. This TCR was sampled from an adult man with Graves' hyperthyroidism. The sequenced sample was peripheral blood or thyroid tissue (not recorded which).

CDR3 in amino acids: CASSVGVRSYEQYF. The CDR3 DNA follows: TGTGCCAGCAGCGTAGGGGTCAGGTCATACGAGCAGTACTTC. The genes are TRBV9 and TRBJ2-7; D remains unclear. V dropped 0 bases and J dropped 4 bases, with 11 bases sitting between them. CDR1 is SGDLS, CDR2 YYNGEE, per germline. The CDR3 contains 14 residues.